The T cell receptor (beta chain) under discussion was sequenced for a study of regulatory T cells in long-lasting Graves disease. At the level of the study: For a period under 3 months, newly diagnosed Graves' patients had taken antithyroid drugs.

iRepertoire HTBI primers and Arm-PCR of CDR3 regions built TCR beta libraries. From the multiplex PCR reads, TCRdb called clonotypes with MiXCR, one entry per CDR3 protein. Seen here are approximately 350,000 distinct CDR3 sequences, approximately 15% observed once, and the top ten hold 25% to 30%. The CDR3 is made up of 15 amino acids. Germline loops: CDR1 MDHEN, CDR2 SYDVKM. After removal of 4 bases from V and 6 bases from J, the junction contained 8 bases not matched to a gene. The time point denotes: newly diagnosed GD, antithyroid drugs for less than 3 months. The TCR library was made from RNA that had been extracted from PBMCs in TRIzol. The sample holds many counts of this clonotype. This same sample was also part of a study on T cells in Graves' hyperthyroidism and ophthalmopathy. As reported in that work: Patients showing uncontrolled infection, other autoimmune disease, pregnancy or lactation were ineligible.

The source material was peripheral blood mononuclear cells (PBMCs), sampled at new diagnosis, from a patient treated with antithyroid drugs. The rearrangement uses TRBV28 and TRBJ2-1, with 8 bases matching TRBD1. The TCR originated in a man aged 35 to 55 with Graves disease. CDR3 in amino acids: CASSSPGGLGNEQFF. CDR3 in DNA: TGTGCCAGCAGTTCACCAGGGGGCTTAGGCAATGAGCAGTTCTTC.